These 23 T cell receptor beta chains were all obtained from the same sample, sequenced in a study of T-cell reconstitution after alpha-beta-depleted transplantation in children. This sample's TCRbeta library carried unique molecular identifier barcodes. From the PCR reads, TCRdb called clonotypes with MiXCR, one entry per CDR3 protein. This sample has roughly 120,000 distinct CDR3 sequences, with over 9% found just once. Sequenced material: PBMCs, taken before TCRalphabeta/CD19-depleted stem cell transplant. The receptors were sampled from a boy between 2 and 15 years old with acute lymphoblastic leukemia, due to receive a stem cell transplant.

This clonotype occurred a few times. The V and J genes are TRBV2 and TRBJ2-7; 7 bases fit TRBD2. V dropped 7 bases and J dropped 0; count of bases not matched to a gene: 6. The CDR3 is 14 residues long. Germline V gene lookup returns CDR1 SNHLY and CDR2 FYNNEI. The CDR3 is CASNRGEVSYEQYF. In DNA form, the CDR3 reads TGTGCCAGCAACCGGGGGGAGGTCTCCTACGAGCAGTACTTC.

This clonotype has a handful of counts. This chain uses TRBV7-6 with TRBJ1-3, with D hard to call. V lost 1 base and J 1 base, leaving 11 bases between the germline ends. The CDR3 sequence is 16 residues long. Germline loops: CDR1 SGHVS, CDR2 FNYEAQ. The CDR3 is CASSLGSAQSGNTIYF. The CDR3 bases are TGTGCCAGCAGCTTAGGGTCGGCTCAATCTGGAAACACCATATATTTT.

In this sample, this clonotype turned up a few times. This sequence joins TRBV5-1 and TRBJ2-5, with no clear D. CDR1 and CDR2 (germline): SGHRS, YFSETQ. V was cut by 0 bases and J by 4 bases, with 7 bases left in between. CDR3 length equals 13 residues. CDR3 bases: TGCGCCAGCAGCTTGGAAGGGATAGAGACCCAGTACTTC. It specifies CASSLEGIETQYF. Together with reference TRBV5-1 and TRBJ2-5, the CDR3 gives the full variable domain: KAGVTQTPRYLIKTRGQQVTLSCSPISGHRSVSWYQQTPGQGLQFLFEYFSETQRNKGNFPGRFSGRQFSNSRSEMNVSTLELGDSALYLCASSLEGIETQYFGPGTRLLVL.

This clonotype was seen a few times. The chain employs TRBV5-1 and TRBJ2-7; 7 positions match TRBD2. V lost 4 bases and J lost 1; bases outside the gene matches: 8. The germline V gene encodes CDR1 SGHRS and CDR2 YFSETQ. The CDR3 is 15 residues long. As DNA, the CDR3 is TGCGCCAGCAGCAGGGAGGGTCGAGGGTCCTACGAGCAGTACTTC. Protein product: CASSREGRGSYEQYF.

This clonotype has just a few counts. This chain uses TRBV5-1 with TRBJ2-3; the D is unclear. Germline CDR1 SGHRS, CDR2 YFSETQ. The CDR3 has 16 amino acids. V was cut by 1 base and J by 4 bases, with 16 bases left in between. The CDR3 DNA is TGCGCCAGCAGCTTGTCTGTAGAGACCCTAGCAGATACGCAGTATTTT. This codes for CASSLSVETLADTQYF.

This clonotype was detected a few times. The V gene is TRBV12-3 or TRBV12-4, the J gene TRBJ2-2; possibly TRBD1 or TRBD2 for D (5 bases each). V was shortened by 0 bases and J by 4 bases, with 9 bases between the two germline ends. This CDR3 has 15 residues. CDR3 sequence reads: CASSLAGRATGELFF. DNA of the CDR3: TGTGCCAGCAGTTTAGCGGGGCGGGCCACCGGGGAGCTGTTTTTT.

The V call is TRBV7-6, the J call TRBJ2-7; tentatively, D is TRBD1 or TRBD2 (5 bases each). Trimming took 5 bases from V and 2 from J, leaving 13 bases between them. The CDR3 is made up of 14 amino acids. Germline V CDR1 and CDR2: SGHVS, FNYEAQ. This CDR3 reads CASSTGPTAYEQYF. In DNA, the CDR3 is TGTGCCAGCAGCACGGGACCCACGGCCTACGAGCAGTACTTC.

J is TRBJ2-5 and V is TRBV27; D might be TRBD1 (6 bases). CDR1 and CDR2 (germline): MNHEY, SMNVEV (reference sequence). The CDR3 extends over 13 amino acids. The CDR3 bases are TGTACCTTAAGGCTAGTAGGACAGTTGACCCAGTACTTC. Its translation is CTLRLVGQLTQYF.

The chain carries TRBV15 and TRBJ2-2; D uncertain. The V gene lost 2 bases and the J gene lost 4 bases, with 8 bases spanning the gap. This CDR3 comprises 14 residues. The germline V gene has CDR1 LNHNV and CDR2 YYDKDF (reference sequence). CDR3 in amino acids: CATSRLAATGELFF. CDR3 coding DNA: TGTGCCACCAGCAGATTGGCGGCCACCGGGGAGCTGTTTTTT.

On this clonotype: This may be a read error: a much more frequent sequence differs by one nucleotide. The rearrangement uses TRBV12-3 or TRBV12-4 and TRBJ1-3; 7 bases fit TRBD1. This CDR3 comprises 14 residues. In DNA form, the CDR3 reads TGTGCCAGCAGTTCCGGGACAGACGGAAACCCCATATATTTT. Residues: CASSSGTDGNPIYF.

The chain links TRBV7-9 to TRBJ1-3, with TRBD1 identical over 9 bases. Germline V CDR1 and CDR2: SEHNR, FQNEAQ (reference sequence). V was pared by 5 bases and J by 6 bases, with 11 bases of the junction left unmatched. CDR3 length equals 16 residues. CDR3 in amino acids: CASSPYGQGLKNTIYF. The CDR3 DNA reads TGTGCCAGCAGCCCTTACGGACAGGGGTTAAAAAACACCATATATTTT.

This clonotype has a handful of counts. This sequence joins TRBV20-1 and TRBJ1-5; TRBD1 matches at 7 bases. The V gene's germline CDR1 is DFQATT and CDR2 SNEGSKA (reference sequence). The V gene end was trimmed by 6 bases and the J gene end by 3 bases; junction bases not matched to a gene: 8. There are 14 residues in the CDR3. The CDR3 sequence: CSARQGRINQPQHF. DNA of the CDR3: TGCAGTGCACGACAGGGAAGGATCAATCAGCCCCAGCATTTT.

This clonotype was detected only a few times. The chain couples TRBV11-2 to TRBJ2-5; D is uncertain. This CDR3 region has 13 residues. Trimming cost V 0 bases and J 5 bases, with 7 bases left between them. Looked up from germline, CDR1 is SGHAT and CDR2 is FQNNGV. The CDR3 sequence is CASSLEGFETQYF. CDR3 in DNA: TGTGCCAGCAGCTTAGAGGGCTTCGAGACCCAGTACTTC.

Only a few counts were recorded for this clonotype. The chain recombines TRBV5-1 with TRBJ2-1; TRBD2 might be the D (6 bases). Per germline, CDR1 SGHRS and CDR2 YFSETQ. This CDR3 has 13 amino acids. The V end was cut by 6 bases, the J end by 7 bases, with 14 bases between. CDR3 in DNA: TGCGCCAGCATGCGGGGAAGAGGGAATGAGCAGTTCTTC. The encoded protein is CASMRGRGNEQFF.

This clonotype has only a few counts. The chain recombines TRBV20-1 with TRBJ1-6, with D perhaps matching TRBD1 (5 bases). CDR3 size: 14 residues. CDR1 DFQATT and CDR2 SNEGSKA come from the germline V gene (reference sequence). Trimming pared 0 bases from V and 10 bases from J, leaving 13 bases between. The CDR3 sequence: CSARDRRRGSPLHF. DNA for the CDR3: TGCAGTGCTAGAGATCGGCGCCGGGGGTCACCCCTCCACTTT.

This rearrangement joins TRBV6-2 or TRBV6-3 to TRBJ1-5; no definite D call. The V and J ends lost 5 bases and 4 bases respectively, with 12 bases between them. From germline, CDR1 is MNHEY and CDR2 SVGEGT. The CDR3 runs 14 residues. CDR3 sequence (DNA): TGTGCCAGCAGTAGGGCCGCGTTAAATCAGCCCCAGCATTTT. This codes for CASSRAALNQPQHF.

This clonotype was counted a few times. The chain joins TRBV6-6 to TRBJ2-5; no clear D gene. Trimming removed 2 bases from V and 5 bases from J, with 9 bases in between. The CDR3 runs 13 residues. Germline V gene data show CDR1 as MNHNY and CDR2 as SVGAGI (reference sequence). The CDR3 region has the DNA TGTGCCAGCAGTTACGAGAAGGGCGAGACCCAGTACTTC. Translating it yields CASSYEKGETQYF.

This clonotype was counted only a few times. The rearrangement links TRBV27 to TRBJ2-1; the match to TRBD2 covers 12 bases. Germline assignment: CDR1 MNHEY and CDR2 SMNVEV (reference sequence). Trimming removed 2 bases from V and 9 bases from J; junction bases left unmatched: 8. This CDR3 region has 16 residues. DNA of the CDR3: TGTGCCAGCAGTTTACGCCCCTTACTAGCGGGGGGTGAGCAGTTCTTC. Translated: CASSLRPLLAGGEQFF.

This clonotype has a count of ten or more. The chain combines TRBV5-1 with TRBJ2-1; 7 nucleotides agree with TRBD1. The length of the CDR3 is 15 residues. Germline values: CDR1 SGHRS, CDR2 YFSETQ. The junction had 4 bases not matched to a gene; V was cut back by 4 bases and J by 0 bases. The CDR3 region is CASSPDRSSYNEQFF. The CDR3 nucleotides read TGCGCCAGCAGCCCGGACAGGAGCTCCTACAATGAGCAGTTCTTC.

This clonotype came up many times. This chain uses TRBV7-9 with TRBJ1-6; 8 nucleotides agree with TRBD1. The CDR3 is 16 residues long. Germline V gives CDR1 SEHNR, CDR2 FQNEAQ (reference sequence). With 4 bases clipped from V and 14 bases from J, the junction kept 16 bases outside the gene matches. The CDR3 nucleotides read TGTGCCAGCAGCTCCCGGACAGGGTGGCCTGGGGGAGCCCTCCACTTT. This translates into CASSSRTGWPGGALHF.

The rearrangement joins TRBV20-1 to TRBJ2-3; D possibly corresponds to TRBD2 (6 bases). The CDR3 spans 15 residues. Looked up from germline, CDR1 is DFQATT and CDR2 is SNEGSKA (reference sequence). V was pared by 1 base and J by 2 bases, with 13 bases between. The CDR3 is CSARARGLLTDTQYF. CDR3 in DNA: TGCAGTGCTAGAGCCCGGGGACTGCTCACAGATACGCAGTATTTT.

This clonotype was recorded a few times. The rearrangement uses TRBV6-1 and TRBJ1-1, with D unresolved. This CDR3 comprises 11 residues. The germline gives CDR1 MNHNS, CDR2 SASEGT. Trimming left V 6 bases short and J 5 bases short, with 7 bases between. Here the CDR3 DNA reads TGTGCCAGCAGGGAGGTAACTGAAGCTTTCTTT. Amino acid sequence: CASREVTEAFF.

This clonotype was picked up a small number of times. Given a much more abundant clone one base away, this may be a read error. The chain carries TRBV28 and TRBJ2-1; TRBD2 matches at 13 bases. The CDR3 loop spans 15 amino acids. Germline-derived CDR1 and CDR2 are MDHEN and SYDVKM. V trimming: 5 bases; J trimming: 7 bases; junction bases outside the gene matches: 5. This CDR3 reads CASSERTSGRNEQFF. The CDR3, as DNA: TGTGCCAGCAGTGAACGGACTAGCGGGAGAAATGAGCAGTTCTTC.